The present TCR beta chain was sequenced within a study of cytomegalovirus exposure and HLA in healthy donors. The data were produced by immunoSEQ multiplex PCR, yet TCRdb's version contains in-frame clones alone and is incomplete. The sample holds around 250,000 clones, roughly 91% seen once. V shed 1 base and J shed 0 bases, with 8 bases lying between them. The germline CDR1 and CDR2 sequences are SGHDN and FVKESK. The CDR3 sequence is 15 residues long. This clone has just one count. From the 120-subject validation cohort, which was separate from the roughly 700-subject first cohort, the donors were drawn.

This clonotype was sampled from a woman between 25 and 40 years old in good health and CMV-seronegative. Sequenced material: PBMCs. The V and J genes are TRBV14 and TRBJ2-3; D is undetermined. DNA for the CDR3: TGTGCCAGCAGCCAAGGCGATACTAGCACAGATACGCAGTATTTT. Its translation is CASSQGDTSTDTQYF. Full variable domain (remainder filled in from reference TRBV14 and TRBJ2-3): EAGVTQFPSHSVIEKGQTVTLRCDPISGHDNLYWYRRVMGKEIKFLLHFVKESKQDESGMPNNRFLAERTGGTYSTLKVQPAELEDSGVYFCASSQGDTSTDTQYFGPGTRLTVL.